This T cell receptor beta chain originates from a study of blood T cells in healthy people across ages. Study-wide results and caveats: When set beside aged donors, long-lived donors presented more naive CD4+ cells and higher diversity. Reliance upon unsorted PBMCs precluded definitive naive versus antigen-experienced comparison. TCR beta diversity, measured per million T cells, fell in a roughly linear way with age.

A J-beta primer mix and a sample-barcoded 5' primer were used in a second PCR of roughly 6 to 11 cycles. TCRdb re-called the 5' RACE reads through MiXCR, storing one row per CDR3 protein. The sample has 550,000 to 700,000 distinct CDR3 sequences; 25% to 30% are singletons. Per sample, a minimum of 6.5 million PBMCs were isolated. CDR1 SGHNT and CDR2 YENEEA come from the germline V gene. The CDR3 runs to 14 residues. Trimming took 3 bases from V and 5 from J, leaving 14 bases between them. This clonotype appeared a few times. Its target is not known. This rearrangement joins TRBV11-3 to TRBJ2-7, with D possibly being TRBD2 (7 bases). This receptor was obtained from a woman in her sixties or seventies in good health. Sequences were obtained from blood. CDR3 in DNA: TGTGCCAGCAGCTTGCGGGGGCTCAGGGACGAGCAGTACTTC. Its translation is CASSLRGLRDEQYF.